This T cell receptor beta chain was captured in a study of radiation and T cells in renal cell carcinoma. General study results and limits: From baseline, blood top tumor clonotypes peaked at 2 weeks post-radiation.

A remark on this clone: Its antigen is unidentified.

As for time point: blood 4 weeks post-SBRT, at nephrectomy. This sample's treatment: 15 Gy SBRT to primary tumor, nephrectomy 4 weeks later. Profiled with immunoSEQ multiplex PCR; TCRdb holds only in-frame clones, not every one. Of about 78,000 clones listed, roughly nine tenths were seen once; the top ten hold more than 5.5%. Trimming took off 3 bases at V and 7 bases at J, with 15 bases between the two ends. The CDR3 is 14 residues long. Germline CDR1 and CDR2: KGHSH and LQKENI. The chain has TRBV18 and TRBJ1-2, with a possible D match to TRBD1 (6 bases). The sequence was collected from a woman in her 70s with renal cell carcinoma. Sequenced material: blood, taken from a patient whose treatment included radiotherapy and nephrectomy. CDR3 nucleotide sequence: TGTGCCAGCTCACCGTCTGGGGGACATCCTGGCTACACCTTC. Translating it yields CASSPSGGHPGYTF.